This section outlines one T cell receptor beta chain sequence together with its context. Its antigen is undetermined. The PCR contained 60 Vbeta and 13 Jbeta primers. Measured with immunoSEQ multiplex PCR; TCRdb has only the in-frame clones, and not every one. The sample yields 100,000 to 120,000 clones, around 76% seen once. The data were taken from a study of cytomegalovirus exposure and HLA in healthy donors. Study findings and constraints: It was only CMV serostatus that was available as immune exposure information.

The receptor's source is a man under 40 in good health and CMV-seropositive. Sequenced material: PBMCs.

For the CDR3, the DNA is TGTGCCAGCAGTCCACGGTTGGCAGGGGGCCTCCTCAACTATGGCTACACCTTC. Translation: CASSPRLAGGLLNYGYTF. The genes are TRBV27 and TRBJ1-2, with 8 bases lining up with TRBD1. Looked up from germline, CDR1 is MNHEY and CDR2 is SMNVEV (reference sequence). This CDR3 is 18 amino acids long. V was clipped by 5 bases and J by 2 bases; unmatched bases: 16.